This TCR beta chain stems from a study of PD-L1 blockade in urothelial cancer. Looked up from germline, CDR1 is LGHNT and CDR2 is FRNRAP. The V and J ends lost 3 bases and 9 bases respectively, with 12 bases between them. CDR3 length: 13 amino acids. This table comes from immunoSEQ multiplex PCR, and its TCRdb copy is limited to in-frame clones, with some not included. The table records 11,000 to 15,000 clones, more than 75% of them present only once. Sequenced material: PBMCs, taken around atezolizumab (anti-PD-L1) treatment. The chain employs TRBV12-5 and TRBJ2-1; possible D gene TRBD2, 6 bases. The origin of this receptor is a man aged 70 or older with urothelial cancer. The CDR3 region is CASGFGGGSEQFF. The CDR3, as DNA: TGTGCTAGTGGTTTTGGTGGGGGGTCTGAGCAGTTCTTC.